These 7 T cell receptor beta chains were sequenced from one sample in a study of T cells in Graves' hyperthyroidism and ophthalmopathy. The TCR beta CDR3 regions underwent amplification using RNA transcripts as the source. HTBI primers were used for first-round RT-PCR of the TCR CDR3. TCRdb re-called the multiplex PCR reads through MiXCR, storing one row per CDR3 protein. There are about half a million distinct CDR3 sequences in the sample; 15% to 20% occur only once, and 40% to 50% lies in the top ten. Material: blood. The receptor set was obtained from a man aged 40-49 years with Graves' ophthalmopathy.

This clonotype showed up many times. V usage is TRBV12-3 or TRBV12-4 and J usage is TRBJ2-7; TRBD2 aligns across 10 bases. The CDR3 loop spans 15 amino acids. The junction had 7 bases not matched to a gene; V was cut back by 6 bases and J by 2 bases. The CDR3 here is CASRPGLAKTYEQYF. The DNA for the CDR3 is TGTGCCAGCAGACCGGGACTAGCGAAGACCTACGAGCAGTACTTC.

This clonotype was detected only a few times. The chain recombines TRBV6-1 with TRBJ1-1; D may be TRBD1 (5 bases). Germline V gene sequence: CDR1 MNHNS, CDR2 SASEGT. This CDR3 has 14 residues. With 8 bases removed from V and 0 bases from J, the gap between germline ends came to 13 bases. For the CDR3, the DNA is TGTGCCAGCCGTACGGGGCCGATGAACACTGAAGCTTTCTTT. It is translated as CASRTGPMNTEAFF.

This clonotype was seen more than once but under ten times. V is TRBV5-1 and J is TRBJ2-1; tentative D call: TRBD1 (5 bases). Trimming cost V 2 bases and J 9 bases, with 15 bases left between them. The CDR3 sequence is 14 residues long. Germline lookup yields CDR1 SGHRS and CDR2 YFSETQ. The CDR3 loop is CASSLTGIHGEQFF. For the CDR3, the DNA is TGCGCCAGCAGCTTAACAGGAATCCACGGTGAGCAGTTCTTC. Drawing the rest from reference TRBV5-1 and TRBJ2-1, the complete variable domain is KAGVTQTPRYLIKTRGQQVTLSCSPISGHRSVSWYQQTPGQGLQFLFEYFSETQRNKGNFPGRFSGRQFSNSRSEMNVSTLELGDSALYLCASSLTGIHGEQFFGPGTRLTVL.

This clonotype has a count of ten or more. V and J are TRBV3-1 and TRBJ2-7; 13 nucleotides agree with TRBD2. Germline lookup yields CDR1 LGHDT and CDR2 YNNKEL (reference sequence). Germline trimming cut 0 bases from V and 0 bases from J; bases unmatched to any gene: 8. The CDR3 runs 19 residues. CDR3 DNA sequence: TGTGCCAGCAGCCAAGAGAGAGCGACTAGCGGGGGGAGCTCCTACGAGCAGTACTTC. It is translated as CASSQERATSGGSSYEQYF.

This clonotype was detected ten times or more. The gene calls are TRBV9 and TRBJ1-5; no definite D call. The germline V gene encodes CDR1 SGDLS and CDR2 YYNGEE. The CDR3 sequence is 15 residues long. Deletions cut 0 bases from V and 0 bases from J, with 7 bases between. The CDR3 protein is CASSVDGNSNQPQHF. The CDR3, as DNA: TGTGCCAGCAGCGTAGACGGGAATAGCAATCAGCCCCAGCATTTT.

The chain combines TRBV6-2 or TRBV6-3 with TRBJ2-2; D possibly uses TRBD1 or TRBD2 (5 bases each). The CDR3 totals 17 residues. The germline V gene encodes CDR1 MNHEY and CDR2 SVGEGT. V lost 9 bases to trimming and J lost 1 base, with 21 bases between them. The CDR3, as DNA: TGTGCCAGTACACCTCGTGGATGGGGGATGAACACCGGGGAGCTGTTTTTT. Encoded protein: CASTPRGWGMNTGELFF.

V and J are TRBV30 and TRBJ2-7; D is unresolved. V lost 8 bases, J lost 0 bases, and 11 bases lay in between. From germline, CDR1 is GTSNPN and CDR2 SVGIG (reference sequence). This CDR3 is built from 12 residues. For the CDR3, the DNA is TGTGCCCAAGAAGGGTACTCCTACGAGCAGTACTTC. Its translation: CAQEGYSYEQYF.